A selection of T cell receptor beta chains follows, all from one sample in a study of T cells in Graves' hyperthyroidism and ophthalmopathy. TCRdb reprocessed the multiplex PCR reads via MiXCR and lists one record per CDR3 protein. This sample has a few hundred thousand distinct CDR3 sequences, with 15% to 19% found just once. The sequencing sample was made of blood. The receptors stem from a woman aged 25-40 years with Graves' hyperthyroidism. Both conserved end residues are part of each CDR3. The D gene is left open where the match is weak. Part of the rows lack a size; the others show once, few, many or a class for expanded clones.

>TRBV7-6|-|few|TRBJ2-2
TGTGCCAGCAGCTTAGGAGCGGAGGTGAACACCGGGGAGCTGTTTTTT
CASSLGAEVNTGELFF
>TRBV5-4|-|few|TRBJ2-1
TGTGCCAGCAGCTTACGCCGGAAGAGCTCCTACAATGAGCAGTTCTTC
CASSLRRKSSYNEQFF
>TRBV7-9|TRBD2|-|TRBJ2-7
TGTGCCAGCAGCCCACAAACTAGCGGGGCCTCCTACGAGCAGTACTTC
CASSPQTSGASYEQYF
>TRBV5-1|TRBD1|many|TRBJ1-2
TGCGCCAGCAGCTCCTATGGACAGGACTATGGCTACACCTTC
CASSSYGQDYGYTF
>TRBV20-1|-|many|TRBJ2-3
TGCAGTGCCGATCTGGACAGAATCACAGATACGCAGTATTTT
CSADLDRITDTQYF
>TRBV27|TRBD1|once|TRBJ1-2
TGTGCCAGCAGTATTACAGGGGGCCTACGGTATGGCTACACCTTC
CASSITGGLRYGYTF
>TRBV15|-|many|TRBJ1-5
TGTGCCACCAGCAGAGATCGAGAGGATCAGCCCCAGCATTTT
CATSRDREDQPQHF
>TRBV7-9|-|many|TRBJ2-7
TGTGCCAGCAGTTACAGGATCGGCTCCTACGAGCAGTACTTC
CASSYRIGSYEQYF
>TRBV20-1|TRBD2|many|TRBJ2-3
TGCAGTGCTAGAGATCCGGGAGGGCCCGCAGATACGCAGTATTTT
CSARDPGGPADTQYF
>TRBV6-2/TRBV6-3|-|-|TRBJ2-1
TGTGCCAGCAGTTACTCGACTCTGTACAATGAGCAGTTCTTC
CASSYSTLYNEQFF
>TRBV20-1|-|many|TRBJ2-3
TGCAGTGGGGAGAAGGGCACAGATACGCAGTATTTT
CSGEKGTDTQYF
>TRBV14|TRBD1|few|TRBJ1-6
TGTGCCAGCAGCCACACTACAGGGGGCGATAATTCACCCCTCCACTTT
CASSHTTGGDNSPLHF
>TRBV7-2|-|many|TRBJ1-4
TGTGCCAGCAGCCCCTTTTCGGACAGCGAGAATGAAAAACTGTTTTTT
CASSPFSDSENEKLFF
>TRBV2|-|many|TRBJ1-2
TGTGCCAGCGTCGGACTTAACTATGGCTACACCTTC
CASVGLNYGYTF
>TRBV14|-|few|TRBJ2-3
TGTGCCAGCAGCCAATCAGGGCGCACGCAGTATTTT
CASSQSGRTQYF
>TRBV5-1|-|few|TRBJ1-3
TGCGCCAGCAGCTTCTTAGGAGGTGGAAACACCATATATTTT
CASSFLGGGNTIYF
>TRBV20-1|-|-|TRBJ2-7
TGCAGTGCCCTAATTGGAAGCGGAGCCTACGAGCAGTACTTC
CSALIGSGAYEQYF
>TRBV7-9|-|many|TRBJ2-7
TGTGCCAGCAGCTCTTCGGGGGAGCAGTACTTC
CASSSSGEQYF
>TRBV3-1|-|many|TRBJ1-1
TGTGCCAGCAGCCAAGAGTCCTGGGGTGAAGCTTTCTTT
CASSQESWGEAFF
>TRBV6-1|-|-|TRBJ1-5
TGTGCCAGCAGTTCACTTAAACTTGAGCCCCAGCATTTT
CASSSLKLEPQHF
>TRBV20-1|-|many|TRBJ1-4
TGCAGTGCTAGAGCGACGGAAAAACTGTTTTTT
CSARATEKLFF
>TRBV12-3/TRBV12-4|-|many|TRBJ2-3
TGTGCCAGCAGTTTGTCTAGCAGAAGCACAGATACGCAGTATTTT
CASSLSSRSTDTQYF
>TRBV20-1|TRBD2|few|TRBJ2-3
TGCAGTGCTAGAAGGTTCCTCGGTGGAGGCCCTGGGAGGAGACGGGAGGCGGCAACAGATACGCAGTATTTT
CSARRFLGGGPGRRREAATDTQYF
>TRBV19|-|few|TRBJ2-2
TGTGCCAGTAGTATCAAGGCCCCGAGGACCGGGGAGCTGTTTTTT
CASSIKAPRTGELFF
>TRBV5-1|TRBD1|-|TRBJ2-1
TGCGCCAGCAGCTTCGGGACAGGGCCCAAGGGGGGCTCCTACAATGAGCAGTTCTTC
CASSFGTGPKGGSYNEQFF
>TRBV20-1|-|many|TRBJ1-1
TGCAGTGCTAGTAAGCAGCTGAACACTGAAGCTTTCTTT
CSASKQLNTEAFF
>TRBV28|TRBD1|few|TRBJ1-3
TGTGCCAGCCTAGGGACAGGGACCCCACACTCTGGAAACACCATATATTTT
CASLGTGTPHSGNTIYF
>TRBV7-2|TRBD1|-|TRBJ1-1
TGTGCCAGCAGCTCAGGTGTTGGACAGGGAGGTACTGAAGCTTTCTTT
CASSSGVGQGGTEAFF
>TRBV7-2|-|few|TRBJ1-6
TGTGCCAGCAGCCGCCGGTGGGCAGGGGATTCACCCCTCCACTTT
CASSRRWAGDSPLHF
>TRBV13|TRBD2|-|TRBJ2-7
TGTGCCAGCAGCCCTGCCCAGCGGGACTACGAGCAGTACTTC
CASSPAQRDYEQYF
>TRBV12-3/TRBV12-4|-|-|TRBJ2-4
TGTGCCAGCAGTATAGGAGACGCTGGAAACATTCAGTACTTC
CASSIGDAGNIQYF
>TRBV11-3|-|-|TRBJ2-1
TGTGCCAGCAGCTTAGCCGGCTTCTTAGGGAATGAGCAGTTCTTC
CASSLAGFLGNEQFF
>TRBV11-3|-|few|TRBJ1-6
TGTGCCAGCAGCTTGCACAGCAGCGGGGGTCCTAATTCACCCCTCCACTTT
CASSLHSSGGPNSPLHF